These 8 T cell receptor beta chains were sequenced from one sample in a study of human T cells and chemical hapten exposure. Indicated time point: patch test 3, about 24 weeks after DPC sensitization. Treatment defined: therapeutic diphenylcyclopropenone sensitization with weekly scalp DPC. TCRdb re-derived calls from the RACE reads in MiXCR, one entry per CDR3 protein. The data hold about 190,000 distinct CDR3 sequences, with 24% observed a single time. The specimen comprised whole blood, sampled in connection with sensitization to the hapten diphenylcyclopropenone (DPC). These receptors were obtained from a middle-aged woman with alopecia areata. Some clones in this sample may be carry-over from other donors' samples.

This clonotype has just a few counts. The chain couples TRBV10-3 to TRBJ2-3; D ambiguous. The CDR3 is made up of 15 amino acids. The germline CDR1 and CDR2 sequences are ENHRY and SYGVKD. The germline V and J ends were trimmed by 6 bases and 4 bases, with 17 bases remaining between them. CDR3 bases: TGTGCCATCAGCCGCCAGACTGATACGGCAGATACGCAGTATTTT. Its translation is CAISRQTDTADTQYF.

This clonotype was seen more than once but under ten times. The chain has TRBV28 and TRBJ1-1, with D possibly TRBD1 on 6 matching bases. The V gene lost 1 base and the J gene lost 1 base, with 13 bases spanning the gap. The CDR3 has 16 residues. CDR1 is MDHEN and CDR2 is SYDVKM in the germline V gene. In nucleotides, the CDR3 is TGTGCCAGCAGTTTATCTCCGGGGGCCGGGAACACTGAAGCTTTCTTT. It codes for CASSLSPGAGNTEAFF.

V usage is TRBV12-3 or TRBV12-4 and J usage is TRBJ2-5; the D gene is possibly TRBD1 (5 bases). V lost 1 base and J lost 3, with 9 bases in between. There are 14 residues in the CDR3. CDR3 nucleotide sequence: TGTGCCAGCAGTTTAGTCAGGGCCGAAGAGACCCAGTACTTC. It codes for CASSLVRAEETQYF.

The chain employs TRBV20-1 and TRBJ2-1; TRBD2 agrees at 14 bases. CDR1 is DFQATT, CDR2 SNEGSKA, per germline (reference sequence). This CDR3 comprises 20 residues. With V trimmed by 0 bases and J by 1 base, 11 bases remained unmatched. Here the CDR3 DNA reads TGCAGTGCTAGAGACCCCTCCGGGACTAGCGGGAGAGCTTCCTACAATGAGCAGTTCTTC. Residues: CSARDPSGTSGRASYNEQFF.

This clonotype was observed at least ten times. The chain recombines TRBV28 with TRBJ2-7; 10 nucleotides align to TRBD1. The CDR3 has 14 residues. CDR1 MDHEN and CDR2 SYDVKM come from the germline V gene. The J segment lost 3 bases and the V segment lost 10 bases, leaving 9 bases of the junction unmatched. CDR3 in DNA: TGTGCCACCGGTCTCCGGGACAGGGGCTACGAGCAGTACTTC. Amino acid sequence: CATGLRDRGYEQYF.

This clonotype turned up a few times. This rearrangement joins TRBV9 to TRBJ2-1, with D possibly TRBD2 on 6 matching bases. The CDR3 spans 14 residues. Trimming left V 0 bases short and J 7 bases short, with 11 bases between. CDR1 SGDLS and CDR2 YYNGEE come from the germline V gene. The CDR3 loop is CASSVAAGRNEQFF. CDR3 in DNA: TGTGCCAGCAGCGTAGCGGCAGGGAGGAATGAGCAGTTCTTC.

V is TRBV18 and J is TRBJ2-1; 11 nucleotides match TRBD2. The CDR3 length is 20 residues. Losses at the gene ends were 1 base for V and 0 bases for J; bases not matched to a gene: 11. Germline-derived CDR1 and CDR2 are KGHSH and LQKENI. The CDR3 reads CASSPRASGGTASSYNEQFF. For the CDR3, the DNA is TGTGCCAGCTCACCACGGGCTAGCGGGGGGACCGCGAGCTCCTACAATGAGCAGTTCTTC.

There are many counts of this clonotype. This chain links TRBV10-3 with TRBJ1-1; no firm D call. V gave up 6 bases and J gave up 1 base, with 9 bases separating them. Germline-derived CDR1 and CDR2 are ENHRY and SYGVKD. The CDR3 has 13 residues. The CDR3 is CAISAQRNTEAFF. In DNA form, the CDR3 reads TGTGCCATCAGCGCACAGAGGAACACTGAAGCTTTCTTT.